The 20 T cell receptor beta chains reported below all come from one sample, sequenced in a study of T cell responses to AZD1222 COVID-19 vaccine. Measured with immunoSEQ multiplex PCR; TCRdb has only the in-frame clones, and not every one. The table records over 95,000 clones, roughly nine tenths of them present only once. The specimen was peripheral blood, collected on day 0 of AZD1222 vaccination. These receptors were collected from an adult in good health.

The chain uses TRBV3-1 (or the pseudogene TRBV3-2) and TRBJ1-3; possible D gene TRBD1, 5 bases. CDR1 and CDR2 from the germline V gene are LGHDT and YNNKEL (reference sequence). CDR3 length: 14 residues. V lost 0 bases and J lost 11, with 14 bases in between. The CDR3 nucleotides read TGTGCCAGCAGCCAAGAAAAGGGGAAAGTTGCCATATATTTT. Translated: CASSQEKGKVAIYF.

The genes are TRBV4-2 and TRBJ2-1, with D possibly matching TRBD2 (6 bases). This CDR3 is 14 amino acids long. Germline V lookup: CDR1 LGHNA, CDR2 YNFKEQ. V dropped 8 bases and J dropped 0 bases, with 11 bases sitting between them. DNA of the CDR3: TGTGCCAGCTACGGGACTCTCTCCTACAATGAGCAGTTCTTC. Translation gives CASYGTLSYNEQFF.

The CDR3 protein is CASSLAAASGNTIYF. The CDR3 DNA is TGCGCCAGCAGCTTGGCGGCAGCCTCTGGAAACACCATATATTTT. This chain links TRBV5-1 with TRBJ1-3; the D is unclear. The germline V gene encodes CDR1 SGHRS and CDR2 YFSETQ. CDR3 length: 15 amino acids. Between the trimmed V and J ends, which lost 0 bases and 0 bases, there was a span of 7 bases.

The chain links TRBV25-1 to TRBJ2-7; TRBD1 is a possible D gene (6 bases). This CDR3 is built from 16 residues. CDR1 MGHDK and CDR2 SYGVNS come from the germline V gene. Trimming cost V 7 bases and J 3 bases, with 22 bases left between them. CDR3 DNA sequence: TGTGCCAGCACAAAAGACAGGCCCAATAGATTCTACGAGCAGTACTTC. It codes for CASTKDRPNRFYEQYF.

The chain recombines TRBV28 with TRBJ2-3, with D perhaps matching TRBD1 (6 bases). V dropped 2 bases and J dropped 1 base, with 10 bases sitting between them. The CDR3 covers 15 residues. CDR1 is MDHEN and CDR2 is SYDVKM in the germline V gene. The CDR3 DNA reads TGTGCCAGCAGTTTAAGGGGACACCGCACAGATACGCAGTATTTT. This sequence encodes CASSLRGHRTDTQYF.

This clone was seen just once. The V and J genes are TRBV7-2 and TRBJ1-5; unclear D gene. The germline V gene has CDR1 SGHTA and CDR2 FQGNSA. The CDR3 runs to 16 residues. Between the trimmed V and J ends, which lost 5 bases and 2 bases, there was a span of 16 bases. Here the CDR3 reads CASSPAGVQGNQPQHF. The CDR3 DNA follows: TGTGCCAGCAGCCCCGCCGGGGTTCAAGGCAATCAGCCCCAGCATTTT.

There are many counts of this clone. V usage is TRBV6-2 or TRBV6-3 and J usage is TRBJ1-6, with 7 bases matching TRBD1. CDR1 and CDR2 from the germline V gene are MNHEY and SVGEGT. CDR3 size: 13 residues. With 6 bases clipped from V and 7 bases from J, the junction kept 3 bases outside the gene matches. Written as DNA, the CDR3 is TGTGCCAGCAGCGACAGGGAAAATTCACCCCTCCACTTT. Translation: CASSDRENSPLHF.

The rearrangement uses TRBV12-5 and TRBJ2-7; 7 bases are a match to TRBD2. With 4 bases clipped from V and 3 bases from J, the junction kept 15 bases outside the gene matches. The CDR3 totals 17 residues. Germline V gives CDR1 LGHNT, CDR2 FRNRAP. In nucleotides, the CDR3 is TGTGCTAGTGGTTCTCGAAGGCTACTAGCGCCAGACTACGAGCAGTACTTC. As protein: CASGSRRLLAPDYEQYF.

This chain links TRBV6-1 with TRBJ1-5, with TRBD1 as a possible D gene (5 bases). Per the germline V gene, CDR1 is MNHNS and CDR2 is SASEGT. V dropped 3 bases and J dropped 9 bases, with 15 bases sitting between them. The CDR3 is made up of 14 amino acids. This CDR3 reads CASSDVTRRGPQHF. The CDR3 DNA follows: TGTGCCAGCAGTGACGTGACCCGTAGGGGGCCCCAGCATTTT.

The V gene is TRBV28, the J gene TRBJ2-1; TRBD2 might be the D (6 bases). Looked up from germline, CDR1 is MDHEN and CDR2 is SYDVKM. The CDR3 has 14 amino acids. The V end was cut by 7 bases, the J end by 0 bases, with 10 bases between. The chain's CDR3 is CASTGGYSYNEQFF. The DNA of the CDR3 is TGTGCCAGCACAGGAGGGTACTCCTACAATGAGCAGTTCTTC.

The rearrangement links TRBV3-1 (or the pseudogene TRBV3-2) to TRBJ2-3, with unresolved D. CDR3 size: 16 residues. Germline V gives CDR1 LGHDT, CDR2 YNNKEL (reference sequence). V lost 5 bases to trimming and J lost 0 bases, with 15 bases between them. The CDR3 DNA reads TGTGCCAGCAGCTTTCGGAAAGTTTATAGCACAGATACGCAGTATTTT. Protein sequence: CASSFRKVYSTDTQYF.

The rearrangement uses TRBV4-3 and TRBJ1-3; D is uncertain. The CDR3 contains 15 residues. Germline V CDR1 and CDR2: LGHNA, YSLEER. V was clipped by 0 bases and J by 0 bases, with 6 bases between them. The CDR3 DNA reads TGCGCCAGCAGCCAAGATAACACCTCTGGAAACACCATATATTTT. Protein product: CASSQDNTSGNTIYF.

The rearrangement uses TRBV19 and TRBJ2-7; 8 nucleotides line up with TRBD1. CDR1 is LNHDA and CDR2 is SQIVND in the germline V gene (reference sequence). V shed 5 bases and J 0 bases; nucleotides not matched to a gene: 6. The CDR3 has 15 amino acids. The CDR3 sequence: CASSVDRGPSYEQYF. The CDR3 DNA follows: TGTGCCAGTAGTGTCGACAGGGGACCCTCCTACGAGCAGTACTTC.

This sequence joins TRBV5-6 and TRBJ2-7; 8 bases agree with TRBD1. CDR3 length: 17 residues. The germline gives CDR1 SGHDT, CDR2 YYEEEE. V was pared by 5 bases and J by 0 bases, with 13 bases of the junction left unmatched. The CDR3 is CASSAPRDRPSSYEQYF. The CDR3 coding sequence is TGTGCCAGCAGTGCTCCTCGGGACAGGCCGAGCTCCTACGAGCAGTACTTC.

The chain is built from TRBV5-1 and TRBJ1-1, with 7 nucleotides matching TRBD1. The J segment lost 1 base and the V segment lost 0 bases, leaving 3 bases of the junction unmatched. Germline V lookup: CDR1 SGHRS, CDR2 YFSETQ. The CDR3 contains 15 residues. The CDR3 region has the DNA TGCGCCAGCAGCTTGGAAGGGGGCCGGAACACTGAAGCTTTCTTT. Translating it yields CASSLEGGRNTEAFF.

Only a few counts were recorded for this clone. The chain combines TRBV7-2 with TRBJ1-2; D uncertain. Trimming took off 2 bases at V and 6 bases at J, with 22 bases between the two ends. Germline V lookup: CDR1 SGHTA, CDR2 FQGNSA. This CDR3 is 17 amino acids long. This chain's CDR3 is CASSLFNAAGSMDGYTF. The CDR3, as DNA: TGTGCCAGCAGCTTATTTAATGCGGCGGGGAGTATGGATGGCTACACCTTC.

Only one count was recorded for this clone. The chain uses TRBV11-3 and TRBJ1-2; D uncertain. Deletions cut 7 bases from V and 0 bases from J, with 9 bases between. Germline V gene data show CDR1 as SGHNT and CDR2 as YENEEA. This CDR3 has 13 residues. CDR3 in DNA: TGTGCCAGCACCCTTGTCCCTAACTATGGCTACACCTTC. Its protein product is CASTLVPNYGYTF.

This chain joins TRBV7-3 and TRBJ2-1; the match to TRBD2 covers 10 bases. Losses at the gene ends were 5 bases for V and 5 bases for J; bases not matched to a gene: 9. CDR1 is SGHTA, CDR2 FQGTGA, per germline. The CDR3 sequence is 16 residues long. CDR3 in DNA: TGTGCCAGCAGCCCCGATCTAGCGGGGGCCAACAATGAGCAGTTCTTC. Its translation is CASSPDLAGANNEQFF.

The table lists this clone with a count of one. The J gene is TRBJ1-1, the V gene TRBV5-1, with 9 bases lining up with TRBD1. In germline, CDR1 is SGHRS, CDR2 YFSETQ. Trimming at V came to 4 bases and at J to 1 base, leaving 8 bases not matched to a gene. CDR3 size: 16 residues. CDR3: CASSRRQGGGNTEAFF. DNA for the CDR3: TGCGCCAGCAGCCGTCGACAGGGGGGTGGGAACACTGAAGCTTTCTTT.

V and J are TRBV6-4 and TRBJ2-3; D gene unclear. The CDR3 is 14 amino acids. Germline CDR1 is MRHNA and CDR2 is SNTAGT. V lost 6 bases and J lost 0, with 10 bases in between. The CDR3, as DNA: TGTGCCAGCAGCCTCGGACGGAGCACAGATACGCAGTATTTT. As protein: CASSLGRSTDTQYF.